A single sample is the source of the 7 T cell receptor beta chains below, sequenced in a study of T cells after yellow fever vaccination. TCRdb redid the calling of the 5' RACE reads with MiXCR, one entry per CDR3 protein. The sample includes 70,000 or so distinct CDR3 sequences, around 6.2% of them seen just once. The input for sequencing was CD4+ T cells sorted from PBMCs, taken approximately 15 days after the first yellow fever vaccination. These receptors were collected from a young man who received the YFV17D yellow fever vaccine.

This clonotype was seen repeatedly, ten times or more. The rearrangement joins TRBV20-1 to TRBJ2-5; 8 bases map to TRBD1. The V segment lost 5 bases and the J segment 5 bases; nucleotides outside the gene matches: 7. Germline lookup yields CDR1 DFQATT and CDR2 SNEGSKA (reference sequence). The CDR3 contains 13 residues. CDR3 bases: TGCAGTGCTGGCGACAGGGGCCGGGAGACCCAGTACTTC. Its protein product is CSAGDRGRETQYF.

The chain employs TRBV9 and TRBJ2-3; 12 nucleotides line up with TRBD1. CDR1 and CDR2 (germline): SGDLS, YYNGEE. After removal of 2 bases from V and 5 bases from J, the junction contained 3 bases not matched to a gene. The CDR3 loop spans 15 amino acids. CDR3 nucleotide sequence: TGTGCCAGCAGCGTGGGGACAGGGGGCAGAGATACGCAGTATTTT. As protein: CASSVGTGGRDTQYF.

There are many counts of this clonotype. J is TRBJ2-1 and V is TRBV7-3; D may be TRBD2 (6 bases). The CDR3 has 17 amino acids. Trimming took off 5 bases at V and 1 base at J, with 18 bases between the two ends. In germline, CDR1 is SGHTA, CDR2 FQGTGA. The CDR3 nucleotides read TGTGCCAGCAGCCCTCACGGGGCACTAGCATCCTACAATGAGCAGTTCTTC. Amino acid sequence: CASSPHGALASYNEQFF.

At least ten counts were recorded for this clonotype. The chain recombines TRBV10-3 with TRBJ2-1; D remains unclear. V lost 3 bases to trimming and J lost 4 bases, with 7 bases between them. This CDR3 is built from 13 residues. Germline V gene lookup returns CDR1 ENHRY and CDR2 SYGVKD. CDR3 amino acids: CAISDLVYNEQFF. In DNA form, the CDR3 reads TGTGCCATCAGTGATCTTGTTTACAATGAGCAGTTCTTC.

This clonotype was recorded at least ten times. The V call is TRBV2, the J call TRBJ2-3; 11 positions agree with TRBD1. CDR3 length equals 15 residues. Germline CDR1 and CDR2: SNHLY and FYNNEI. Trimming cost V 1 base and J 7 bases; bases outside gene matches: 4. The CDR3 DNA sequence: TGTGCCAGCAGTGAAGGGACAGGGGGCCCATATACGCAGTATTTT. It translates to CASSEGTGGPYTQYF.

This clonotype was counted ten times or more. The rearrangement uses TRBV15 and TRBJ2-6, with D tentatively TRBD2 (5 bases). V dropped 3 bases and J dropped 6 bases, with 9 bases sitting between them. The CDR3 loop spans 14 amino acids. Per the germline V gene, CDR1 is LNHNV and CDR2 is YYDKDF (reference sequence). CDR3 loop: CATSREVTANVLTF. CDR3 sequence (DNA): TGTGCCACCAGCAGGGAGGTCACGGCCAACGTCCTGACTTTC.

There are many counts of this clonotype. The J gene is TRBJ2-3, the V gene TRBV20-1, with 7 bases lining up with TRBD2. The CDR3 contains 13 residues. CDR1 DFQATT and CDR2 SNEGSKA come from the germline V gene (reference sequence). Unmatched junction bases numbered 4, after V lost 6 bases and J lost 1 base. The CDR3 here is CSAPTSGTDTQYF. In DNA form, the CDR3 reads TGCAGTGCCCCCACTAGCGGCACAGATACGCAGTATTTT.